This TCR beta chain emerged from a study of T cells in tuberculosis. About the study: T cells were selected with CD1B tetramers loaded with glucose monomycolate. A South African cohort included IGRA-negative adolescents, latently infected IGRA-positive adolescents and adults with active tuberculosis.

This CDR3 comprises 12 residues. Germline assignment: CDR1 SGHRS and CDR2 YFSETQ. Between the trimmed V and J ends, which lost 1 base and 7 bases, there was a span of 5 bases. On average about 100,000 T cells per donor were immunosequenced. Generated by immunoSEQ multiplex PCR, the TCRdb table keeps only in-frame clones and is missing some. The sample has 30,000 to 40,000 clones; under 98% are singletons. The sequenced material came from PBMCs. The chain couples TRBV5-1 to TRBJ1-4; D not resolved. This clonotype originated in a donor aged 5 to 30 with latent tuberculosis or without tuberculosis infection. The CDR3 spells CASSLTREKLFF. In DNA form, the CDR3 reads TGCGCCAGCAGCTTGACTCGTGAAAAACTGTTTTTT.